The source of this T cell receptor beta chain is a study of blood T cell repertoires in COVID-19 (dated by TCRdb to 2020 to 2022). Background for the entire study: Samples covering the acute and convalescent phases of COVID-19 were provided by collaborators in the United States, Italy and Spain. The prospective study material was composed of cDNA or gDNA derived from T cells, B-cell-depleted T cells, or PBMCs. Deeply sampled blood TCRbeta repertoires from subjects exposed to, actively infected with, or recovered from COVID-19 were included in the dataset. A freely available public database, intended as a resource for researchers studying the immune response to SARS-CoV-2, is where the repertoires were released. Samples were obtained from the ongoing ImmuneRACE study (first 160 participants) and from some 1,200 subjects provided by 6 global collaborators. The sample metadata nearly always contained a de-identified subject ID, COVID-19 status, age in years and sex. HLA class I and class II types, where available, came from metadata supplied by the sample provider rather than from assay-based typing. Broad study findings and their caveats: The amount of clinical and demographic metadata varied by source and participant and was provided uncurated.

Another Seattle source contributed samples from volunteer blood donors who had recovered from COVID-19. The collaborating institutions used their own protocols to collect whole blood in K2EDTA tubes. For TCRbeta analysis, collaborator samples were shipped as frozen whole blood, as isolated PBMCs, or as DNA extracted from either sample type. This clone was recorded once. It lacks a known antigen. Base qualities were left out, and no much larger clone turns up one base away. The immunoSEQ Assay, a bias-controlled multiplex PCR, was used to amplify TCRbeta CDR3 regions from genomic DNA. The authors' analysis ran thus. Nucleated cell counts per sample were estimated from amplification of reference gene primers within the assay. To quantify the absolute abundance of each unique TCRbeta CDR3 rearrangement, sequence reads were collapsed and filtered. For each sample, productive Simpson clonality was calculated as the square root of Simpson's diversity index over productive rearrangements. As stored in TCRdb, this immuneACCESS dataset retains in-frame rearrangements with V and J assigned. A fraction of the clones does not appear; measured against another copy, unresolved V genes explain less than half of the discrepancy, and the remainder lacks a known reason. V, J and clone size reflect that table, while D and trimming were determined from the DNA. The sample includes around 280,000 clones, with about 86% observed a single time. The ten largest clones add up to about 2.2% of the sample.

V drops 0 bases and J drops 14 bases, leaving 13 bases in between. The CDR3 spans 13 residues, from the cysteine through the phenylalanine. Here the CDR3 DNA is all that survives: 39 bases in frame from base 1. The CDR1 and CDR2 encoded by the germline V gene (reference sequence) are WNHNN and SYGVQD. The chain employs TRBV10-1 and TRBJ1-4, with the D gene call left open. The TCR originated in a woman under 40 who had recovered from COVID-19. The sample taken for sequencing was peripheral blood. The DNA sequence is TGCGCCAGCAGTGAGTCTGTTCCGGGAATGCTGTTTTTT. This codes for CASSESVPGMLFF.